Presented here are 9 T cell receptor beta chains from one specimen sequenced in a study of molecular identifiers for immune sequencing clone quantification. TCRdb recomputed calls from the PCR reads with MiXCR, one row per CDR3 protein. Here the sample spans roughly 65,000 distinct CDR3 sequences, less than 20% being singletons. Sequenced: naive CD8+ T cells from blood, with Jurkat cell RNA spiked in. The subset: FACS-sorted CD8+CD4-CCR7+CD45RA+ naive T cells. The receptors derive from a human donor in good health. Some libraries in this study had Jurkat cell RNA spiked in.

This clonotype was observed at least ten times. This sequence joins TRBV24-1 and TRBJ2-1, with 8 bases identical to TRBD2. Germline assignment: CDR1 KGHDR and CDR2 SFDVKD. With V trimmed by 1 base and J by 4 bases, 5 bases remained unmatched. The CDR3 runs to 16 residues. Here the CDR3 DNA reads TGTGCCACCAGTGATTTAAGCGGGAGCCCTTACAATGAGCAGTTCTTC. As protein: CATSDLSGSPYNEQFF.

This clonotype was recorded a few times. Possible read error: a much larger clone is one base away. The rearrangement links TRBV7-9 to TRBJ2-2; the D is unclear. From germline, CDR1 is SEHNR and CDR2 FQNEAQ (reference sequence). The V gene lost 6 bases and the J gene lost 1 base, with 12 bases spanning the gap. The CDR3 covers 15 residues. CDR3 DNA sequence: TGTGCCAGCAGTGTTGATCGCGGGAACACCGGGGAGCTGTTTTTT. Protein: CASSVDRGNTGELFF. Supplemented by reference TRBV7-9 and TRBJ2-2, the full variable domain reads DTGVSQNPRHKITKRGQNVTFRCDPISEHNRLYWYRQTLGQGPEFLTYFQNEAQLEKSRLLSDRFSAERPKGSFSTLEIQRTEQGDSAMYLCASSVDRGNTGELFFGEGSRLTVL.

The chain uses TRBV29-1 and TRBJ2-1; TRBD2 matches 15 bases. Germline V CDR1 and CDR2: SQVTM, ANQGSEA. J gave up 0 bases and V 3 bases, and 12 bases lay outside the gene matches. The CDR3 loop spans 20 amino acids. The CDR3 protein is CSVDPGTSGRPVSSYNEQFF. CDR3 sequence (DNA): TGCAGCGTTGATCCCGGGACTAGCGGGAGGCCCGTTAGCTCCTACAATGAGCAGTTCTTC.

Of note for this clonotype: A much larger clone differs from this one at a single base, so this may be a read error. This chain uses TRBV21-1 with TRBJ2-1; the table's TRBD1 call for D was not verified on the DNA. TRBV21-1 is a recognized pseudogene. The CDR3 loop spans 20 amino acids. This CDR3 reads CASNVNRGPRTGRRNNEQFF. In DNA form, the CDR3 reads TGTGCCAGCAACGTTAACAGGGGGCCGCGGACCGGGAGGAGGAACAATGAGCAGTTCTTC.

This clonotype was detected ten times or more. The chain is built from TRBV4-1 and TRBJ2-1, with D possibly called TRBD1 or TRBD2 (5 bases each). This CDR3 comprises 17 residues. Germline V gene lookup returns CDR1 MGHRA and CDR2 YSYEKL. V lost 3 bases and J 6 bases, leaving 21 bases between the germline ends. CDR3 residues: CASSHATGTERSNEQFF. As DNA, the CDR3 is TGCGCCAGCAGCCATGCCACCGGGACCGAGAGGTCCAATGAGCAGTTCTTC.

CDR3 DNA sequence: TGTGCCAGCAGCTTAACGGCGGGAGATCAGCCCCAGCATTTT. Amino acids: CASSLTAGDQPQHF. The chain is built from TRBV5-6 and TRBJ1-5; no definite D call. The V gene's germline CDR1 is SGHDT and CDR2 YYEEEE. The CDR3 is made up of 14 amino acids. Between the trimmed V and J ends, which lost 2 bases and 5 bases, there was a span of 11 bases.

This clonotype was detected ten times or more. V is TRBV5-1 and J is TRBJ2-3, with a tentative D call TRBD2 (5 bases). The CDR3 is made up of 18 amino acids. CDR1 and CDR2 from the germline V gene are SGHRS and YFSETQ. V gave up 4 bases and J gave up 2 bases, with 23 bases separating them. Written as DNA, the CDR3 is TGCGCCAGCAGCCAGAGATCAATTCGGGTCGGGGTCACAGATACGCAGTATTTT. It translates to CASSQRSIRVGVTDTQYF. Looking up the rest from reference TRBV5-1 and TRBJ2-3 gives the full variable domain: KAGVTQTPRYLIKTRGQQVTLSCSPISGHRSVSWYQQTPGQGLQFLFEYFSETQRNKGNFPGRFSGRQFSNSRSEMNVSTLELGDSALYLCASSQRSIRVGVTDTQYFGPGTRLTVL.

This clonotype was detected only a few times. This sequence may be a read error, since a much larger clone differs from it by one base. The rearrangement links TRBV30 to TRBJ1-1, with D maybe TRBD1 (5 bases). CDR3 length equals 15 residues. CDR1 and CDR2 (germline): GTSNPN, SVGIG (reference sequence). CDR3 sequence: CAWGGILASNTEASF. The CDR3 DNA follows: TGTGCCTGGGGGGGGATATTGGCCTCGAACACTGAAGCTTCCTTT.

There are many counts of this clonotype. The chain couples TRBV7-6 to TRBJ2-3; D is unresolved. Trimming took 0 bases from V and 1 from J, leaving 5 bases between them. CDR1 and CDR2 from the germline V gene are SGHVS and FNYEAQ. The CDR3 runs 14 residues. The chain's CDR3 is CASSLAVRTDTQYF. The CDR3 DNA is TGTGCCAGCAGCTTAGCTGTCCGCACAGATACGCAGTATTTT.